The clone carrying this TCR beta chain was observed a handful of times. These data belong to a study of T cells after yellow fever vaccination. In TCRdb, the 5' RACE reads were re-called with MiXCR into one record per CDR3 protein. The sample shows just over 250,000 distinct CDR3 sequences, around 4.9% of them seen only once. The CDR3 is 13 residues long. In germline, CDR1 is MNHEY, CDR2 SMNVEV (reference sequence). The V end lost 8 bases, the J end lost 5 bases, and 15 bases lay between the germline ends. The TCR sequence derives from a man aged 18 to 35 who received the YFV17D yellow fever vaccine. The sample in question was CD4+ T cells sorted from PBMCs, obtained on the day of the yellow fever booster vaccination. This chain uses TRBV27 with TRBJ1-1; the D gene is possibly TRBD1 (6 bases). The CDR3 here is CASDLGGETEAFF. In DNA form, the CDR3 reads TGTGCCAGCGACCTGGGGGGCGAGACTGAAGCTTTCTTT.